This is a list of T cell receptor beta chains from one sample in a study of blood T cell repertoires in COVID-19. Produced via immunoSEQ multiplex PCR; TCRdb's table is partial and in-frame only. The data contain a few hundred thousand clones, nearly 90% of them singletons. Material: PBMCs or T cells enriched from blood (not recorded which). These receptors were taken from a woman aged 25-40 years who had recovered from COVID-19. CDR3s include the opening cysteine and the closing phenylalanine or tryptophan. The D gene is left open where the match is weak. Rows may omit the clone size; those that give it use once, few, many or a size class.

d_call clone_size j_call v_call cdr3_aa cdr3_nt
NA NA TRBJ1-3 TRBV11-1 CASSFESRHDTIYF TGTGCCAGCAGCTTCGAGTCGAGGCACGACACCATATATTTT
NA NA TRBJ1-2 TRBV7-9 CASSSPDGYTF TGTGCCAGCAGCTCTCCGGATGGCTACACCTTC
TRBD1 NA TRBJ1-1 TRBV27 CASGQGATEAFF TGTGCCAGCGGACAGGGGGCTACTGAAGCTTTCTTT
NA NA TRBJ1-2 TRBV5-1 CASSSSGEGGYTF TGCGCCAGCAGCTCTTCAGGGGAGGGGGGCTACACCTTC
NA NA TRBJ1-2 TRBV9 CASSVNDFINGYTF TGTGCCAGCAGCGTCAATGACTTTATAAACGGCTACACCTTC
TRBD1 NA TRBJ1-1 TRBV18 CASSPGQGVEAFF TGTGCCAGCTCACCTGGCCAGGGGGTAGAAGCTTTCTTT
NA many TRBJ1-2 TRBV12-3/TRBV12-4 CASSLRANYGYTF TGTGCCAGCAGTTTACGAGCTAACTATGGCTACACCTTC
NA NA TRBJ1-3 TRBV10-3 CAISVHRAVDTIYF TGTGCCATCAGTGTCCACAGGGCGGTGGACACCATATATTTT
NA NA TRBJ2-3 TRBV7-8 CASSWTLASTDTQYF TGTGCCAGCAGCTGGACCCTAGCTAGCACAGATACGCAGTATTTT
TRBD1 NA TRBJ1-1 TRBV28 CASSLWGRDRGLYTEAFF TGTGCCAGCAGTTTATGGGGACGGGACAGGGGGCTGTACACTGAAGCTTTCTTT
NA once TRBJ1-5 TRBV28 CASSPGGFNQPQHF TGTGCCAGCAGTCCCGGGGGTTTCAATCAGCCCCAGCATTTT
TRBD1 NA TRBJ2-1 TRBV18 CASSPLPGTGSNEQFF TGTGCCAGCTCACCACTCCCCGGGACAGGCTCCAATGAGCAGTTCTTC
NA NA TRBJ1-1 TRBV28 CASSVLRARSFF TGTGCCAGCAGTGTCCTCAGGGCCCGCTCTTTCTTT
TRBD2 NA TRBJ2-3 TRBV9 CASSVEIRLAGDTDTQYF TGTGCCAGCAGCGTAGAAATAAGGCTAGCGGGAGACACAGATACGCAGTATTTT
TRBD1 NA TRBJ2-2 TRBV19 CASRPGQTNTGELFF TGTGCCAGTAGGCCGGGACAGACGAACACCGGGGAGCTGTTTTTT
NA NA TRBJ1-3 TRBV5-1 CASSKDFSGNTIYF TGCGCCAGCAGCAAGGACTTCTCTGGAAACACCATATATTTT
TRBD1 NA TRBJ1-6 TRBV3-1/TRBV3-2 CASSPNDRGQFNSPLHF TGTGCCAGCAGCCCCAACGACAGGGGGCAATTCAATTCACCCCTCCACTTT